These 18 T cell receptor beta chains were all obtained from the same sample, sequenced in a study of neurological immune-mediated disorders. One entry per CDR3 protein results from TCRdb running MiXCR on the 5' RACE reads. The sample consists of approximately 85,000 distinct CDR3 sequences, roughly 4.3% of them appearing once. The time point is: longitudinal time-point 3. Sequenced sample: PBMCs. The receptor set was obtained from a woman aged 60-70 years with multiple sclerosis.

Many counts were recorded for this clonotype. The chain recombines TRBV5-6 with TRBJ2-1, with TRBD2 as a possible D gene (5 bases). Trimming took off 6 bases at V and 3 bases at J, with 13 bases between the two ends. Per the germline V gene, CDR1 is SGHDT and CDR2 is YYEEEE. The CDR3 is made up of 14 amino acids. CDR3 DNA: TGTGCCAGCACCCCTCTAGGGAGCTACAATGAGCAGTTCTTC. Protein sequence: CASTPLGSYNEQFF.

This clonotype came up once. This sequence may be a read error, since a much larger clone differs from it by one base. This chain joins TRBV3-1 and TRBJ1-1; TRBD1 matches 8 bases. This CDR3 has 20 residues. Germline CDR1 LGHDT, CDR2 YNNKEL (reference sequence). The CDR3 loop is CASRPQGASLFNPGYTEVFF. The CDR3 bases are TGTGCCAGCAGACCCCAGGGGGCGAGCTTATTTAACCCGGGGTACACTGAAGTTTTCTTT.

This sequence joins TRBV30 and TRBJ2-1; 8 bases map to TRBD1. This CDR3 is 15 amino acids long. The V segment lost 1 base and the J segment 2 bases; nucleotides outside the gene matches: 4. Germline lookup yields CDR1 GTSNPN and CDR2 SVGIG (reference sequence). CDR3 sequence (DNA): TGTGCCTGGAGTGCCGACAGGGGCGCCTACAATGAGCAGTTCTTC. It yields the protein CAWSADRGAYNEQFF.

In this sample, this clonotype turned up many times. The chain couples TRBV20-1 to TRBJ1-1; weak D call: TRBD1 (6 bases). Trimming took off 1 base at V and 4 bases at J, with 10 bases between the two ends. The CDR3 covers 13 residues. In germline, CDR1 is DFQATT, CDR2 SNEGSKA (reference sequence). CDR3 amino acids: CSARAQGVTEAFF. CDR3 DNA sequence: TGCAGTGCTAGAGCACAGGGAGTCACTGAAGCTTTCTTT.

The table lists this clonotype with a few counts. V usage is TRBV11-3 and J usage is TRBJ2-2; D remains unclear. The CDR3 runs to 15 residues. Germline V CDR1 and CDR2: SGHNT, YENEEA. V lost 4 bases and J lost 4, with 13 bases in between. The CDR3 loop reads CASSSGVRFTGELFF. The CDR3 DNA follows: TGTGCCAGCAGCTCTGGGGTTCGTTTCACCGGGGAGCTGTTTTTT. The variable domain in full, completed from reference TRBV11-3 and TRBJ2-2, reads EAGVVQSPRYKIIEKKQPVAFWCNPISGHNTLYWYLQNLGQGPELLIRYENEEAVDDSQLPKDRFSAERLKGVDSTLKIQPAELGDSAVYLCASSSGVRFTGELFFGEGSRLTVL.

This clonotype has ten or more counts. V and J are TRBV7-6 and TRBJ1-1; 10 bases are a match to TRBD1. This CDR3 has 16 amino acids. After removal of 1 base from V and 4 bases from J, the junction contained 6 bases not matched to a gene. CDR1 and CDR2 (germline): SGHVS, FNYEAQ. In DNA form, the CDR3 reads TGTGCCAGCAGCTTAGGAGGGGGACAGGGGCCCACTGAAGCTTTCTTT. It yields the protein CASSLGGGQGPTEAFF.

This clonotype was found many times. The J gene is TRBJ1-3, the V gene TRBV12-3 or TRBV12-4; tentative D call: TRBD1 (6 bases). The CDR3 has 16 amino acids. Trimming pared 6 bases from V and 0 bases from J, leaving 15 bases between. This chain's CDR3 is CASSEPTGYSGNTIYF. The CDR3 coding sequence is TGTGCCAGCAGCGAACCCACAGGGTACTCTGGAAACACCATATATTTT.

Many counts were recorded for this clonotype. V gene TRBV4-1 combines with J gene TRBJ2-5, with D tentatively TRBD2 (5 bases). The CDR3 extends over 13 amino acids. Per germline, CDR1 MGHRA and CDR2 YSYEKL. Trimming shortened V by 3 bases and J by 5 bases, and 10 bases separated the two germline ends. The CDR3 DNA reads TGCGCCAGCAGCCACAGAGCGGAGGAGACCCAGTACTTC. Translating it yields CASSHRAEETQYF.

This clonotype was counted at least ten times. This chain links TRBV5-1 with TRBJ2-1; TRBD2 might be the D (6 bases). Germline CDR1 and CDR2: SGHRS and YFSETQ. V lost 4 bases, J lost 10 bases, and 12 bases lay in between. The CDR3 is 12 amino acids. The CDR3 here is CASSSSGREQFF. In DNA, the CDR3 is TGCGCCAGCAGCAGTTCAGGGAGGGAGCAGTTCTTC.

This clonotype has ten or more counts. The chain carries TRBV5-5 and TRBJ2-2; D remains ambiguous. V was pared by 1 base and J by 4 bases, with 5 bases between. Germline assignment: CDR1 SGHKS and CDR2 YYEKEE (reference sequence). CDR3 length: 13 amino acids. CDR3 nucleotides: TGTGCCAGCAGCTTGAGGGCCACCGGGGAGCTGTTTTTT. Residues: CASSLRATGELFF.

This clonotype was observed many times. V usage is TRBV5-5 and J usage is TRBJ2-7; no reliable D call. This CDR3 region has 14 residues. The V end lost 1 base, the J end lost 1 base, and 9 bases lay between the germline ends. Looked up from germline, CDR1 is SGHKS and CDR2 is YYEKEE (reference sequence). CDR3 amino acids: CASSLMNPSYEQYF. The CDR3 coding sequence is TGTGCCAGCAGCTTGATGAACCCTTCCTACGAGCAGTACTTC.

In this sample, this clonotype turned up many times. The J gene is TRBJ2-2, the V gene TRBV18, with D possibly TRBD2 on 5 matching bases. This CDR3 has 15 amino acids. Germline V gene data show CDR1 as KGHSH and CDR2 as LQKENI. With 4 bases removed from V and 2 bases from J, the gap between germline ends came to 11 bases. The CDR3 DNA reads as TGTGCCAGCTCACGGCAGGAGGTTAACACCGGGGAGCTGTTTTTT. It yields the protein CASSRQEVNTGELFF.

This clonotype was recorded at least ten times. The genes are TRBV25-1 and TRBJ1-1; D remains unclear. With 4 bases removed from V and 10 bases from J, the gap between germline ends came to 10 bases. The CDR3 is made up of 11 amino acids. CDR1 MGHDK and CDR2 SYGVNS come from the germline V gene. The CDR3 here is CASSGAFGAFF. The CDR3 DNA follows: TGTGCCAGCAGTGGAGCCTTCGGAGCTTTCTTT.

Notes on this clonotype: A single base separates this from a much larger clone, so it may be a read error. This sequence joins TRBV5-1 and TRBJ2-7; D may correspond to TRBD1 or TRBD2 (5 bases each). Germline CDR1 is SGHRS and CDR2 is YFSETQ. The CDR3 sequence is 12 residues long. The CDR3 bases are TGCGCCGGCAGCCGGGGCACCTACGAGCAGTACTTC. This translates into CAGSRGTYEQYF.

This clonotype was seen repeatedly, ten times or more. The rearrangement uses TRBV6-2 or TRBV6-3 and TRBJ2-2, with no clear D. The germline V and J ends were trimmed by 2 bases and 3 bases, with 10 bases remaining between them. In germline, CDR1 is MNHEY, CDR2 SVGEGT. The CDR3 is 15 residues long. The CDR3 spells CASSYGKVDTGELFF. CDR3 nucleotides: TGTGCCAGCAGTTACGGGAAGGTGGACACCGGGGAGCTGTTTTTT.

This rearrangement joins TRBV20-1 to TRBJ2-3; weak D call: TRBD1 (5 bases). This CDR3 region has 15 residues. V was trimmed by 4 bases and J by 0 bases, leaving 14 bases between them. Germline loops: CDR1 DFQATT, CDR2 SNEGSKA (reference sequence). In DNA form, the CDR3 reads TGCAGTGCTATAGGCGCCAGGGTCAGCACAGATACGCAGTATTTT. The encoded protein is CSAIGARVSTDTQYF.

Ten or more counts support this clonotype. The chain recombines TRBV11-2 with TRBJ2-3, with unresolved D. This CDR3 has 15 residues. CDR1 and CDR2 (germline): SGHAT, FQNNGV. Deletions cut 0 bases from V and 3 bases from J, with 10 bases between. The chain's CDR3 is CASSLDRMPTDTQYF. The DNA for the CDR3 is TGTGCCAGCAGCTTAGATCGAATGCCGACAGATACGCAGTATTTT.

This clonotype was detected ten times or more. The V gene is TRBV5-1, the J gene TRBJ2-2, with 12 bases that match TRBD1. This CDR3 contains 18 residues. The V gene end was trimmed by 0 bases and the J gene end by 5 bases; junction bases not matched to a gene: 8. The germline V gene has CDR1 SGHRS and CDR2 YFSETQ. The DNA of the CDR3 is TGCGCCAGCAGCTTGGCCGGGGGACAGGGGGCGCAGACCGGGGAGCTGTTTTTT. Amino acid sequence: CASSLAGGQGAQTGELFF.